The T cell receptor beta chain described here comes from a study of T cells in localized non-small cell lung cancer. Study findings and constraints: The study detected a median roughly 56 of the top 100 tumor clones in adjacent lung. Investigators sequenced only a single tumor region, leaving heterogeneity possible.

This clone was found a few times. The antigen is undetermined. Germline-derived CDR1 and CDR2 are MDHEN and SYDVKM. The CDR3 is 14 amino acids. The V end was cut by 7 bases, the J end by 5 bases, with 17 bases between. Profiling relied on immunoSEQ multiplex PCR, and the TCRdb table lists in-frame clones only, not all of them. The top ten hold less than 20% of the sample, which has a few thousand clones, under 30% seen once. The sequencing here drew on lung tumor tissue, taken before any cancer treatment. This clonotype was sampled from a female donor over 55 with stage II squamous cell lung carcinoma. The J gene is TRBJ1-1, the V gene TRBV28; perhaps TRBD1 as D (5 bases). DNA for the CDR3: TGTGCCAGCACAGCGGCGGGACGGACAACTGAAGCTTTCTTT. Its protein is CASTAAGRTTEAFF.